The rows below give T cell receptor beta chains drawn from one sample of a study of blood T cell repertoires in COVID-19. Profiling relied on immunoSEQ multiplex PCR, and the TCRdb table lists in-frame clones only, not all of them. The sample has 100,000 to 150,000 clones; about 74% are singletons. The sequenced sample was peripheral blood. These receptors all come from a man aged 60 to 75 with acute or convalescent COVID-19. Both conserved end residues are part of each CDR3. A D gene is named only where the DNA matches it firmly. Clone size is given for some rows only: seen once, a few or many times, or a class if the clone is expanded.

d_call j_call clone_size v_call cdr3_nt cdr3_aa
. TRBJ1-5 . TRBV30 TGTGCCTGGAGCCTACAGGTTACCCAGCCCCAGCATTTT CAWSLQVTQPQHF
. TRBJ1-2 . TRBV11-3 TGTGCCAGCACCTCCGGCGGGGGTCGGGGCTACACCTTC CASTSGGGRGYTF
TRBD1 TRBJ1-2 . TRBV5-6 TGTGCCAGCAGCTTGGAACGGACAGGGTTGGGTGGCTACACCTTC CASSLERTGLGGYTF
TRBD2 TRBJ2-3 . TRBV10-3 TGTGCCATCAGTGCCCTAGCGGAAATATTCGTTTTT CAISALAEIFVF
. TRBJ1-2 . TRBV2 TGTGCCAGCAGGGGTTTGACTGACTATGCAGGCTACACCTTC CASRGLTDYAGYTF
. TRBJ1-2 . TRBV10-1 TGCGCCAGCAGTGAAGCAGGGTCTAAGGAGGGCTACACCTTC CASSEAGSKEGYTF
. TRBJ2-2 few TRBV28 TGTGCCAGCCTGGGGGCCCCGAACACCGGGGAGCTGTTTTTT CASLGAPNTGELFF
. TRBJ2-3 . TRBV5-1 TGCGCCAGCAGTATTAACACAGATACGCAGTATTTT CASSINTDTQYF
TRBD1 TRBJ1-4 . TRBV5-1 TGCGCCAGCAGCTTGGCGGGACAGGGTACTGGGGATGAAAAACTGTTTTTT CASSLAGQGTGDEKLFF
TRBD1 TRBJ1-2 . TRBV28 TGTGCCAGCAGTTTCCGGACAGGGAGGGTTGACCCGATGGGCTACACCTTC CASSFRTGRVDPMGYTF
TRBD2 TRBJ2-5 . TRBV9 TGTGCCAGCAGCGCTAGCGGGAGGGACCAAGAGACCCAGTACTTC CASSASGRDQETQYF
TRBD1 TRBJ2-7 . TRBV6-5 TGTGCCACTGACAGGGGTAACTACGAGCAGTACTTC CATDRGNYEQYF
TRBD1 TRBJ1-3 . TRBV6-5 TGTGCCAGCAGGAGGGACAGGGACTATGGAAACACCATATATTTT CASRRDRDYGNTIYF
. TRBJ1-1 . TRBV18 TGTGCCAGCTCACCACGAATCGGGGTCGAGTACACTGAAGCTTTCTTT CASSPRIGVEYTEAFF